What follows is one T cell receptor beta chain and its context. Antigen specificity is unknown. This sample is part of a study of cytomegalovirus exposure and HLA in healthy donors. For the study at large: Among several hundred genotyped donors, roughly 80% fell in the Caucasian-associated ancestry cluster. Whole-study findings and limits: Association with HLA alleles at 0.05 false discovery rate was found for roughly 17,000 TCR beta sequences in a later analysis. A few CMV-associated chains were confirmed in vitro to be specific for CMV antigens. Certain indistinguishable V segments, among them TRBV6-2 and TRBV6-3, were excluded.

The V end was cut by 5 bases, the J end by 1 base, with 8 bases between. Looked up from germline, CDR1 is MNHEY and CDR2 is SVGAGI. CDR3 length equals 13 residues. The PCR ran on 60 Vbeta and 13 Jbeta primers. Profiling relied on immunoSEQ multiplex PCR, and the TCRdb table lists in-frame clones only, not all of them. Among about 160,000 clones, around 83% were seen once, and the ten largest hold around 2.1%. This sequence was found in a man between 18 and 35 years old in good health and CMV-seropositive. The sequenced sample consisted of PBMCs. This sequence joins TRBV6-5 and TRBJ1-1, with a weak D call TRBD1 (6 bases). CDR3 amino acids: CASSRTENTEAFF. As DNA, the CDR3 is TGTGCCAGCAGTCGGACAGAGAACACTGAAGCTTTCTTT.